These 28 T cell receptor beta chains came from one sample sequenced in a study of blood T cell repertoires in COVID-19. TCRdb keeps only in-frame clones here, not all; method: immunoSEQ multiplex PCR. The sample holds 85,000 to 100,000 clones, under 85% seen once. Sample: peripheral blood. All receptors come from a human donor in a cohort sampled during active COVID-19.

This clone showed up just a few times. V usage is TRBV7-9 and J usage is TRBJ1-1; 8 nucleotides line up with TRBD1. The germline CDR1 and CDR2 sequences are SEHNR and FQNEAQ (reference sequence). This CDR3 has 15 residues. The V and J ends lost 5 bases and 2 bases, in that order; junction bases with no gene match: 7. This CDR3 reads CASSRRQGLNTEAFF. DNA for the CDR3: TGTGCCAGCAGCCGTCGACAGGGGCTAAACACTGAAGCTTTCTTT.

CDR3 loop: CASSPEQGGHQPQHF. The DNA for the CDR3 is TGTGCCAGCTCACCAGAGCAGGGAGGGCATCAGCCCCAGCATTTT. The chain employs TRBV18 and TRBJ1-5, with a weak D call TRBD1 (5 bases). CDR1 and CDR2 from the germline V gene are KGHSH and LQKENI. The V and J ends lost 2 bases and 5 bases respectively, with 13 bases between them. This CDR3 spans 15 amino acids.

The chain has TRBV3-1 (or the pseudogene TRBV3-2) and TRBJ2-2, with D maybe TRBD1 (6 bases). This CDR3 comprises 14 residues. V lost 1 base to trimming and J lost 13 bases, with 16 bases between them. In germline, CDR1 is LGHDT, CDR2 YNNKEL (reference sequence). The CDR3 sequence is CASSQANQGLVLFF. The CDR3 DNA reads as TGTGCCAGCAGCCAAGCCAACCAGGGGTTAGTGCTGTTTTTT.

The chain combines TRBV9 with TRBJ2-1; maybe TRBD2 (5 bases). In germline, CDR1 is SGDLS, CDR2 YYNGEE. There are 16 residues in the CDR3. Trimming cost V 0 bases and J 0 bases, with 10 bases left between them. CDR3 sequence: CASSVGTLDSYNEQFF. The CDR3 bases are TGTGCCAGCAGCGTAGGGACTTTAGACTCCTACAATGAGCAGTTCTTC.

The rearrangement joins TRBV5-1 to TRBJ2-1; 9 bases agree with TRBD1. Germline-derived CDR1 and CDR2 are SGHRS and YFSETQ. The junction had 7 bases not matched to a gene; V was cut back by 1 base and J by 8 bases. This CDR3 spans 15 amino acids. In nucleotides, the CDR3 is TGCGCCAGCAGCTTGTCGACAGGGGGTCTCGATGAGCAGTTCTTC. Protein sequence: CASSLSTGGLDEQFF.

V and J are TRBV7-9 and TRBJ1-2, with D possibly being TRBD1 (6 bases). Trimming left V 2 bases short and J 4 bases short, with 14 bases between. CDR3 length: 15 residues. CDR1 and CDR2 from the germline V gene are SEHNR and FQNEAQ (reference sequence). The CDR3: CASSLSGELGYGYTF. CDR3 nucleotides: TGTGCCAGCAGCTTATCAGGGGAATTAGGCTATGGCTACACCTTC.

V is TRBV5-1 and J is TRBJ2-2, with 9 bases fitting TRBD2. There are 17 residues in the CDR3. Losses at the gene ends were 4 bases for V and 6 bases for J; bases not matched to a gene: 13. Germline V gene data show CDR1 as SGHRS and CDR2 as YFSETQ. The CDR3 spells CASSPRLAGAFPGELFF. In DNA form, the CDR3 reads TGCGCCAGCAGCCCCCGGTTAGCGGGAGCGTTCCCCGGGGAGCTGTTTTTT.

V gene TRBV11-2 combines with J gene TRBJ2-5; D perhaps matches TRBD1 (6 bases). Germline lookup yields CDR1 SGHAT and CDR2 FQNNGV. The V and J ends lost 3 bases and 1 base respectively, with 15 bases between them. This CDR3 has 16 amino acids. The CDR3 nucleotides read TGTGCCAGCAGCTTGGACCCAGGGGTGAGCCAAGAGACCCAGTACTTC. Its translation is CASSLDPGVSQETQYF.

The CDR3 DNA reads TGCGCCAGCAGCCAAGACAGCGGGGGGCCATCTGGCACAGATACGCAGTATTTT. It encodes CASSQDSGGPSGTDTQYF. This chain links TRBV4-1 with TRBJ2-3; 9 bases map to TRBD2. From germline, CDR1 is MGHRA and CDR2 YSYEKL. J gave up 1 base and V 0 bases, and 8 bases lay outside the gene matches. The CDR3 contains 18 residues.

The CDR3: CASSVAGRGVTEAFF. The DNA for the CDR3 is TGTGCCAGCAGCGTAGCTGGCAGGGGGGTCACTGAAGCTTTCTTT. This chain uses TRBV9 with TRBJ1-1; 7 bases map to TRBD1. V lost 0 bases and J lost 4; bases outside the gene matches: 6. CDR1 and CDR2 (germline): SGDLS, YYNGEE. There are 15 residues in the CDR3.

This clone was detected only a few times. The chain recombines TRBV10-3 with TRBJ2-1, with D unresolved. CDR3 length equals 13 residues. Deletions cut 8 bases from V and 3 bases from J, with 11 bases between. Germline V CDR1 and CDR2: ENHRY, SYGVKD. The CDR3 DNA follows: TGTGCCATCCAGGCCATGGACTACAATGAGCAGTTCTTC. Its translation: CAIQAMDYNEQFF.

This clone was seen a single time. The V call is TRBV2, the J call TRBJ2-2; weak D call: TRBD2 (6 bases). Germline V gene sequence: CDR1 SNHLY, CDR2 FYNNEI. The CDR3 runs 15 residues. Deletions cut 6 bases from V and 1 base from J, with 12 bases between. The CDR3 coding sequence is TGTGCCAGCAGCCCCAGGGACTTGAACACCGGGGAGCTGTTTTTT. Translating it yields CASSPRDLNTGELFF.

The chain carries TRBV10-1 and TRBJ2-1; D is ambiguous. Trimming shortened V by 2 bases and J by 3 bases, and 8 bases separated the two germline ends. The length of the CDR3 is 14 residues. The germline V gene has CDR1 WNHNN and CDR2 SYGVQD (reference sequence). The CDR3 protein is CASSEDASYNEQFF. The CDR3 DNA is TGCGCCAGCAGTGAGGACGCTAGCTACAATGAGCAGTTCTTC.

The genes are TRBV11-2 and TRBJ1-5; 7 nucleotides line up with TRBD1. The CDR3 runs to 13 residues. V shed 7 bases, J shed 5 bases, and the junction held 5 bases outside the gene matches. Germline CDR1 is SGHAT and CDR2 is FQNNGV. Written as DNA, the CDR3 is TGTGCCAGCACCACAGGGGTCGATCAGCCCCAGCATTTT. Protein: CASTTGVDQPQHF.

The chain employs TRBV14 and TRBJ2-5; D is possibly TRBD2 (6 bases). The CDR3 runs to 19 residues. The germline CDR1 and CDR2 sequences are SGHDN and FVKESK. Trimming removed 1 base from V and 0 bases from J, with 21 bases in between. CDR3 sequence: CASSQAFGWPGGNQETQYF. The DNA for the CDR3 is TGTGCCAGCAGCCAAGCTTTCGGTTGGCCTGGGGGGAACCAAGAGACCCAGTACTTC.

The V call is TRBV19, the J call TRBJ1-5, with D possibly TRBD1 on 5 matching bases. V lost 7 bases and J 2 bases, leaving 21 bases between the germline ends. Looked up from germline, CDR1 is LNHDA and CDR2 is SQIVND (reference sequence). CDR3 size: 17 residues. The CDR3 here is CASTKYEQGTGNQPQHF. DNA of the CDR3: TGTGCCAGTACCAAATATGAGCAGGGAACAGGCAATCAGCCCCAGCATTTT.

V usage is TRBV4-3 and J usage is TRBJ2-7, with a possible D match to TRBD1 (6 bases). CDR3 length: 16 residues. V was cut by 6 bases and J by 2 bases, with 20 bases left in between. Germline V gives CDR1 LGHNA, CDR2 YSLEER. CDR3 DNA: TGCGCCAGCAGTTCCGGGGTACAGGGAATTCCCTACGAGCAGTACTTC. It codes for CASSSGVQGIPYEQYF.

The J gene is TRBJ2-1, the V gene TRBV14; D perhaps matches TRBD1 (6 bases). The length of the CDR3 is 15 residues. Germline CDR1 is SGHDN and CDR2 is FVKESK. V dropped 3 bases and J dropped 4 bases, with 13 bases sitting between them. The CDR3 region is CASSHSQGGYNEQFF. The CDR3 DNA reads TGTGCCAGCAGCCATTCTCAAGGGGGTTACAATGAGCAGTTCTTC.

The chain combines TRBV2 with TRBJ2-7, with TRBD1 as a possible D gene (6 bases). The CDR3 totals 15 residues. The V and J ends lost 6 bases and 0 bases respectively, with 15 bases between them. CDR1 is SNHLY and CDR2 is FYNNEI in the germline V gene. CDR3 sequence reads: CASRETGPPSYEQYF. The DNA for the CDR3 is TGTGCCAGCAGGGAGACAGGACCCCCCTCCTACGAGCAGTACTTC.

CDR3 in DNA: TGCGCCAGCAGCCAAGATCGGGGTTTCTCTGGAAACACCATATATTTT. It yields the protein CASSQDRGFSGNTIYF. The chain has TRBV4-3 and TRBJ1-3; D unclear. V lost 0 bases to trimming and J lost 0 bases, with 9 bases between them. This CDR3 has 16 amino acids. CDR1 and CDR2 from the germline V gene are LGHNA and YSLEER.

The J gene is TRBJ2-2, the V gene TRBV5-4; 7 nucleotides agree with TRBD2. The germline V gene has CDR1 SGHNT and CDR2 YYREEE (reference sequence). Trimming took 4 bases from V and 6 from J; bases not matched to a gene: 9. This CDR3 is 15 amino acids long. The CDR3, as DNA: TGTGCCAGCAGCGGGGGGGGACTACTCCCCGGGGAGCTGTTTTTT. Its translation is CASSGGGLLPGELFF.

The chain joins TRBV5-4 to TRBJ2-5; TRBD1 agrees at 9 bases. Germline values: CDR1 SGHNT, CDR2 YYREEE (reference sequence). The CDR3 runs 14 residues. The J segment lost 9 bases and the V segment lost 4 bases, leaving 10 bases of the junction unmatched. This chain's CDR3 is CASSVGTGWGAQYF. CDR3 DNA sequence: TGTGCCAGCAGCGTAGGGACAGGGTGGGGGGCCCAGTACTTC.

The chain employs TRBV10-3 and TRBJ2-7; 9 nucleotides align to TRBD1. In germline, CDR1 is ENHRY, CDR2 SYGVKD. This CDR3 has 13 residues. After removal of 7 bases from V and 5 bases from J, the junction contained 6 bases not matched to a gene. The CDR3 DNA reads TGTGCCATCACCTCAACAGGGGGCCACGAGCAGTACTTC. Translated: CAITSTGGHEQYF.

The V gene is TRBV5-4, the J gene TRBJ2-3; maybe TRBD2 (6 bases). Looked up from germline, CDR1 is SGHNT and CDR2 is YYREEE (reference sequence). V was trimmed by 1 base and J by 1 base, leaving 7 bases between them. This CDR3 contains 14 residues. The CDR3 sequence: CASSLWGGTDTQYF. The CDR3 DNA reads as TGTGCCAGCAGCTTGTGGGGGGGCACAGATACGCAGTATTTT. The full variable domain, completed using reference TRBV5-4 and TRBJ2-3, is ETGVTQSPTHLIKTRGQQVTLRCSSQSGHNTVSWYQQALGQGPQFIFQYYREEENGRGNFPPRFSGLQFPNYSSELNVNALELDDSALYLCASSLWGGTDTQYFGPGTRLTVL.

V usage is TRBV5-1 and J usage is TRBJ2-5; 7 positions match TRBD1. The length of the CDR3 is 15 residues. J gave up 0 bases and V 0 bases, and 2 bases lay outside the gene matches. CDR1 is SGHRS and CDR2 is YFSETQ in the germline V gene. This CDR3 reads CASSLGTGDQETQYF. The CDR3, as DNA: TGCGCCAGCAGCTTGGGGACAGGAGACCAAGAGACCCAGTACTTC. Variable domain in full (rest from reference TRBV5-1 and TRBJ2-5): KAGVTQTPRYLIKTRGQQVTLSCSPISGHRSVSWYQQTPGQGLQFLFEYFSETQRNKGNFPGRFSGRQFSNSRSEMNVSTLELGDSALYLCASSLGTGDQETQYFGPGTRLLVL.

The chain employs TRBV7-6 and TRBJ2-7; TRBD1 matches at 9 bases. Germline CDR1 is SGHVS and CDR2 is FNYEAQ. With V trimmed by 1 base and J by 0 bases, 4 bases remained unmatched. The CDR3 runs 16 residues. DNA for the CDR3: TGTGCCAGCAGCTTAGATCCGGGACAGGGCTCCTACGAGCAGTACTTC. This gives the protein CASSLDPGQGSYEQYF.

The rearrangement links TRBV1 to TRBJ2-1; the table names TRBD1, a call not compared with the DNA. TRBV1 is termed a pseudogene. The CDR3 length is 15 residues. Here the CDR3 DNA reads TGCACCAGCAGCAACAGGGGTGCCCTAGACAATGAGCAGTTCTTC. It codes for CTSSNRGALDNEQFF.

The rearrangement uses TRBV28 and TRBJ1-5, with 9 bases identical to TRBD1. V was pared by 3 bases and J by 6 bases, with 9 bases of the junction left unmatched. Germline loops: CDR1 MDHEN, CDR2 SYDVKM. The CDR3 sequence is 16 residues long. As DNA, the CDR3 is TGTGCCAGCAGTTTCCCACAGGGGGCAGGGGGTCAGCCCCAGCATTTT. Its translation is CASSFPQGAGGQPQHF.